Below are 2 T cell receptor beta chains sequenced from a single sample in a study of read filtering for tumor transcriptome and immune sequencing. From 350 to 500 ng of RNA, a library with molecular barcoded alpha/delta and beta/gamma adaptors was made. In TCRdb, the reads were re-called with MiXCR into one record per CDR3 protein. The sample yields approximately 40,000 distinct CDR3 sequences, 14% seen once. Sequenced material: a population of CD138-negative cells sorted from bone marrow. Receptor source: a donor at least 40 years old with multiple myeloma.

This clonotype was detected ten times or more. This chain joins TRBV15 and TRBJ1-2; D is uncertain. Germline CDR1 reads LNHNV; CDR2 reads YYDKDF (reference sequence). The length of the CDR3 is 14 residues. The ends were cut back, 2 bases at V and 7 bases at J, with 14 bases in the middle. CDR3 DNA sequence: TGTGCCACCAGCAGACTATGGGGTCAAGGTGGCTACACCTTC. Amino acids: CATSRLWGQGGYTF.

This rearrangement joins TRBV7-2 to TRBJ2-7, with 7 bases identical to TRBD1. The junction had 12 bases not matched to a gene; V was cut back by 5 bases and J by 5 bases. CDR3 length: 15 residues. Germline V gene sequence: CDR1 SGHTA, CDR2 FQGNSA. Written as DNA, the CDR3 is TGTGCCAGCAGCCCAACCATAACGACAGGGAACGAGCAGTACTTC. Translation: CASSPTITTGNEQYF.